This TCR beta chain stems from a study of blood T cells in healthy people across ages (dated by TCRdb to about 2015). Turning to the overall study: In model experiments, template switching captured about one uniquely barcoded TCR beta cDNA molecule for every two T cells. Using the same blood draw, the study looked at two additional independent replicas of 1 million unique cDNA reads for two donors, one aged 18 to 30 and the other aged 80 or older. Donors of different ages were randomly distributed across sequencing lanes to avoid experimental bias. The donors were divided into four age groups: young (average around 15 years), middle-aged (around 41), aged (approximately 62) and long-lived (roughly 88). The study measured age-related changes in TCR beta repertoire diversity using deep sequencing normalized with unique cDNA molecular identifiers.

Library method: 5' RACE. The run used an Illumina HiSeq 2500. A second PCR of roughly 7 to 11 cycles was performed with a sample-barcoded 5' primer and a J-beta primer mix. A template-switch 5' adaptor carrying 12 random nucleotides introduced a unique molecular identifier onto each TCR beta cDNA molecule. Each sample yielded at least 2.5 million CDR3-containing paired-end reads. The Mint cDNA synthesis kit, primed by a TRBC-specific oligonucleotide, was used to synthesize first-strand cDNA from all RNA. All cDNA was treated with uracil-DNA glycosylase and then went through a first 18-cycle PCR with the universal primers M1SS and BC2_uni_R. Concerning the study's data processing: Each sample was normalized by randomly selecting 1 million high-quality reads, each carrying a distinct molecular identifier. Instead of being binned into consensus sequences, reads that shared molecular identifiers were thrown out. CDR3 identification, clonotype clustering and error correction used MiTCR with a Q25 quality threshold and the strictest error-elimination algorithm. A nonparametric unseen species model using Euler transformation provided a lower-bound estimate of total TCR beta diversity. TCRdb handled the public reads itself, with Q25 trimming in fastp and clone calling in MiXCR, and kept productive beta chains. CDR3 protein sequences are deduplicated, and each keeps its most common genes and DNA. These V and J calls rely on TCRdb rather than the paper's analysis. For this sample there are more than 650,000 distinct CDR3 sequences; 20% to 25% appear just once. Around 21% of the sample goes to the ten largest clones.

Systemically healthy Caucasian individuals from Russia, approximately 39 in total and aged roughly 6 to 95 years, were included as donors. Approximately 9.7 milliliters of peripheral blood were drawn from each donor into EDTA-treated Vacutainer tubes. PBMCs were isolated by Ficoll-Paque density-gradient centrifugation, with at least 6 million obtained per sample. Trizol reagent was used to extract total RNA from the PBMCs, yielding at least 5.5 micrograms per sample. For every donor, an aliquot of PBMCs went through flow cytometry to measure the percentages of naive CD45RAhigh/CD27high T cells. V lost 1 base and J lost 2 bases; the stretch between them is 9 bases long. From its cysteine to its phenylalanine, the CDR3 spans 15 amino acids. The only DNA kept is the CDR3, 45 bases in frame from the first base. Via the germline V gene, CDR1 is SGHTA and CDR2 FQGNSA. General conclusions and limits of the study: Estimates of total diversity based on one million sequenced T cells were considered lower bounds and underestimates. The long-lived group showed more naive CD4+ T cells, fewer expanded clones and increased TCR diversity than the aged group, suggesting age selection. Since profiling was done on bulk unsorted PBMCs, naive and antigen-experienced compartments could not be conclusively compared. The percentage of naive T cells measured by flow cytometry correlated strongly with observed TCR beta diversity. Observed TCR beta diversity per million T cells fell roughly linearly with age, and a significant reduction was already apparent by age around 40. The CMV infection status of donors was not known, potentially confounding age-related changes in expanded clonotypes.

This clonotype came up many times. Its binding antigen is unknown. Qualities for individual bases were not recorded, and no much larger clone is one base off. Material: blood. The TCR originated in a man between 65 and 85 years old in good health. The sequence links TRBV7-2 to TRBJ2-1; the D gene is possibly TRBD2, with 5 bases matching. The nucleotide sequence is given as TGTGCCAGCAGCTTAGGATACGGGGCCTACAATGAGCAGTTCTTC. It encodes CASSLGYGAYNEQFF.